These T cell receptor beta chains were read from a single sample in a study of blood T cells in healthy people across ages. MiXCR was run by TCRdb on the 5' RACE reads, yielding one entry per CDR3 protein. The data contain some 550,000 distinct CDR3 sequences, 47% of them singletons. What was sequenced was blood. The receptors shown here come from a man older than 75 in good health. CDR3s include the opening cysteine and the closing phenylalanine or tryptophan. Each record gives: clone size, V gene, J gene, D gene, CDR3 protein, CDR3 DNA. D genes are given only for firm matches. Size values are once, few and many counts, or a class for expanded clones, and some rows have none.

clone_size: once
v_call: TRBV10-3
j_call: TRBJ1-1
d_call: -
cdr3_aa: CAISGETEAFF
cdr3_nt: TGTGCCATCAGTGGGGAAACTGAAGCTTTCTTT

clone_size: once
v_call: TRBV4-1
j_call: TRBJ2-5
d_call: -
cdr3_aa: CASSQTGAGYNEQYF
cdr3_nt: TGCGCCAGCAGCCAAACAGGGGCGGGATACAATGAGCAGTACTTC

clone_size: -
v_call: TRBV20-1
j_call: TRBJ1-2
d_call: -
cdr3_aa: CSARGKGDGYTF
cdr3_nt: TGCAGTGCTAGAGGAAAAGGGGACGGCTACACCTTC

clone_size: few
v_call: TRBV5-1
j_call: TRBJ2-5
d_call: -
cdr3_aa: CASSPSTEQTQYF
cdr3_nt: TGCGCCAGCAGCCCCTCGACTGAACAGACCCAGTACTTC

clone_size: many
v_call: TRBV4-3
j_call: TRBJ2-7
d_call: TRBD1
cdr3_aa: CASSPLAGGNEQYF
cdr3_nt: TGCGCCAGCAGCCCACTGGCAGGGGGAAACGAGCAGTACTTC

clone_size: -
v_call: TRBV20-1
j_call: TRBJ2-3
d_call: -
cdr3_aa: CSVLRGAEDTQYF
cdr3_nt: TGCAGTGTCCTACGGGGGGCGGAGGATACGCAGTATTTT

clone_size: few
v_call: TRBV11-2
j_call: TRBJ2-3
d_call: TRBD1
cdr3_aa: CASSAGTGRNFDTQYF
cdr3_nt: TGTGCCAGCAGTGCCGGGACAGGGAGGAACTTCGATACGCAGTATTTT

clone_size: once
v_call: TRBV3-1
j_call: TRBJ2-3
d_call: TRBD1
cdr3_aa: CASSQARTGGTDTQYF
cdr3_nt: TGTGCCAGCAGCCAAGCTCGGACAGGGGGCACAGATACGCAGTATTTT

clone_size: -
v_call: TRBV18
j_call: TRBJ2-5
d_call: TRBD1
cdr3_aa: CASSPSGTGVGETQYF
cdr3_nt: TGTGCCAGCTCACCGTCCGGGACAGGGGTTGGAGAGACCCAGTACTTC

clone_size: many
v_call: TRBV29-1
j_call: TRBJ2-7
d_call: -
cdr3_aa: CSVGRAGSYEQYF
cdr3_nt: TGCAGCGTTGGACGGGCAGGCTCCTACGAGCAGTACTTC

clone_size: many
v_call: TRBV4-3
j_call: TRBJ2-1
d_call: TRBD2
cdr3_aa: CASSQGLASFNEQFF
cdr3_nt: TGCGCCAGCAGCCAAGGACTAGCGTCCTTCAATGAGCAGTTCTTC

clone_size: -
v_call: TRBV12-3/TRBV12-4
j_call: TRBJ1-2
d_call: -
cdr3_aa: CASSLMAGNYGYTF
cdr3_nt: TGTGCCAGCAGTTTAATGGCAGGGAACTATGGCTACACCTTC

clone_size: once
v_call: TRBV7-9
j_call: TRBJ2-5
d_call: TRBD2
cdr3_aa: CASSLREGRQETQYF
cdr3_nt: TGTGCCAGCAGCTTACGGGAGGGGCGACAAGAGACCCAGTACTTC

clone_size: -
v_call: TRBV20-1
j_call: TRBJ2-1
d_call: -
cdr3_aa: CSARTTLPVWGDPGGQFF
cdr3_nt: TGCAGTGCTAGAACAACTCTCCCCGTTTGGGGGGACCCAGGGGGGCAGTTCTTC

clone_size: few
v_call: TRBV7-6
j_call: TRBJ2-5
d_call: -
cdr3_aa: CASSLDLGGGETQYF
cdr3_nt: TGTGCCAGCAGCTTAGACCTAGGAGGGGGGGAGACCCAGTACTTC

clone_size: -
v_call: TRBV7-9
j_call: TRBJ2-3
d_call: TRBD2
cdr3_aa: CASSPQRGVEDTQYF
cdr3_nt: TGTGCCAGCAGCCCCCAGCGGGGGGTCGAAGATACGCAGTATTTT

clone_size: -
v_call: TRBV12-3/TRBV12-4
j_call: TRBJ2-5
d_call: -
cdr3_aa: CASSFYGQETQYF
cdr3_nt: TGTGCCAGCAGTTTCTACGGCCAAGAGACCCAGTACTTC

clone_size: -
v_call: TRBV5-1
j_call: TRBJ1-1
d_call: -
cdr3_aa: CASSIGSGKNTEAFF
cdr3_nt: TGCGCCAGCAGCATCGGATCAGGGAAGAACACTGAAGCTTTCTTT

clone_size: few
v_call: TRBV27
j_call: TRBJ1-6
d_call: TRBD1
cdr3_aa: CASSYGQGQSPLHF
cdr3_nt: TGTGCCAGCAGTTACGGACAGGGGCAATCACCCCTCCACTTT

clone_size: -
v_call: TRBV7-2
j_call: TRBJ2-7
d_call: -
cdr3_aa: CASSHQEKGSYEQYF
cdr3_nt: TGTGCCAGCAGCCATCAGGAGAAGGGGAGCTACGAGCAGTACTTC

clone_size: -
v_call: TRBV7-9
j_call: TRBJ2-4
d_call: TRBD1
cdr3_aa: CASSPGQGIAKNIQYF
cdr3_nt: TGTGCCAGCAGCCCGGGACAGGGAATAGCCAAAAACATTCAGTACTTC

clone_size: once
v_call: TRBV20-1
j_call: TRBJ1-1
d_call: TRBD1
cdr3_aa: CSARDQGGLNTEAFF
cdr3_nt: TGCAGTGCTAGAGATCAGGGGGGTTTGAACACTGAAGCTTTCTTT

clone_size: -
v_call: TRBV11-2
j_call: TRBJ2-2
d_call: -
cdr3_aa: CASSPGTDTTGELFF
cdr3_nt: TGTGCCAGCAGCCCCGGGACCGATACCACTGGGGAGCTGTTTTTT

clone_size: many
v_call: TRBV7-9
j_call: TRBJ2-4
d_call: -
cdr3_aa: CASSSRTEAKNIQYF
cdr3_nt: TGTGCCAGCAGCTCCCGGACAGAAGCCAAAAACATTCAGTACTTC

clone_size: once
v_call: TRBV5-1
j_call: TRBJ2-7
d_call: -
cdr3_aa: CASSEGGGAYEQYF
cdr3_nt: TGCGCCAGCAGCGAGGGAGGGGGGGCCTACGAGCAGTACTTC